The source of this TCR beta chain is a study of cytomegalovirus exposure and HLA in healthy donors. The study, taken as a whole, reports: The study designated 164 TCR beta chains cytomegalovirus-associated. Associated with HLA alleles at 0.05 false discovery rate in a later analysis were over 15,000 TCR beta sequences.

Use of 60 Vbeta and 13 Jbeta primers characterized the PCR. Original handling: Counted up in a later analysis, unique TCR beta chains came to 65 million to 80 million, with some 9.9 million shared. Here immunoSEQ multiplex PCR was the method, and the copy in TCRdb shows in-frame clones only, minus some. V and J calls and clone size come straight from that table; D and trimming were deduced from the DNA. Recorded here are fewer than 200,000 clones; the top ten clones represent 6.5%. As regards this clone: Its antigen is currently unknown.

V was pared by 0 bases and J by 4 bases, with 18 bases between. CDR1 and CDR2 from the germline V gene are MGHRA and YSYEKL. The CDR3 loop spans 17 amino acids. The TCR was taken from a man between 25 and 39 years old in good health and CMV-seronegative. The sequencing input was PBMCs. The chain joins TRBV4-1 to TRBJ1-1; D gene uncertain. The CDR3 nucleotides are TGCGCCAGCAGCCAAGATCGAGGCCTAACCTTTGGCACTGAAGCTTTCTTT. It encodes CASSQDRGLTFGTEAFF.